The entry that follows covers one T cell receptor beta chain sequence. Per the original data handling: Amplifying reference gene primers gave estimates of nucleated cell counts. Method: immunoSEQ multiplex PCR; TCRdb's copy keeps in-frame clones and lacks some. The DNA was the basis for D and trimming; V, J and clone size are from that table. This table holds more than 200,000 clones, 85% to 90% found once. These data originate in a study of blood T cell repertoires in COVID-19. The germline CDR1 and CDR2 sequences are GTSNPN and SVGIG (reference sequence). The CDR3 is 19 residues long. V lost 1 base and J lost 1; bases outside the gene matches: 18. In terms of age and location, participants ranged from roughly 18 to 100 years and lived in around 22 US areas. Cohorts were determined from participant-reported clinical history.

The sample taken for sequencing was PBMCs or T cells enriched from blood (not recorded which). V usage is TRBV30 and J usage is TRBJ1-1, with 7 positions matching TRBD1. This receptor was taken from a young woman who had recovered from COVID-19. The CDR3 DNA reads as TGTGCCTGGAGTGAGTTTTCAGGGGGATTGATTGTAGAGAACACTGAAGCTTTCTTT. It codes for CAWSEFSGGLIVENTEAFF.